A selection of T cell receptor beta chains follows, all from one sample in a study of blood T cell repertoires in COVID-19. The table came from immunoSEQ multiplex PCR; TCRdb's copy has only in-frame clones and leaves some out. This repertoire shows 310,000 or so clones, approximately 91% found once; its top ten account for approximately 9.8%. Sequencing was carried out using PBMCs or T cells enriched from blood (not recorded which). The source of these receptors is a woman aged 40-49 years who had recovered from COVID-19. Each CDR3 is given with its conserved first and last residue. The D gene is left open where the match is weak. Rows may omit the clone size; those that give it use once, few, many or a size class.

j_call v_call d_call clone_size cdr3_aa cdr3_nt
TRBJ2-5 TRBV30 TRBD1 - CAWSVGGQGWAETQYF TGTGCCTGGAGTGTAGGGGGACAGGGCTGGGCAGAGACCCAGTACTTC
TRBJ1-1 TRBV7-9 TRBD1 - CASSTTGGHTEAFF TGTGCCAGCAGCACGACAGGGGGCCACACTGAAGCTTTCTTT
TRBJ1-2 TRBV12-5 - - CASGLRWTALPPASGYTF TGTGCTAGTGGTTTGCGGTGGACAGCCTTACCTCCTGCTAGTGGCTACACCTTC
TRBJ1-2 TRBV29-1 TRBD1 - CSVDREDYGYTF TGCAGTGTGGACAGGGAGGACTATGGCTACACCTTC
TRBJ1-2 TRBV19 - - CASSIEQSYGYTF TGTGCCAGTAGTATCGAACAATCCTATGGCTACACCTTC
TRBJ1-1 TRBV4-3 - - CASSLRDQGGSEAFF TGCGCCAGCAGCCTGAGGGATCAGGGAGGTTCTGAAGCTTTCTTT
TRBJ1-1 TRBV2 - - CASSTPGGAAEAFF TGTGCCAGCAGTACCCCCGGTGGGGCAGCTGAAGCTTTCTTT
TRBJ2-5 TRBV7-2 TRBD2 - CASSPSGAQETQYF TGTGCCAGCAGCCCAAGCGGGGCACAAGAGACCCAGTACTTC
TRBJ1-5 TRBV19 TRBD1 - CASTVVATGDNQPQHF TGTGCCAGCACAGTAGTGGCCACAGGGGACAATCAGCCCCAGCATTTT
TRBJ1-5 TRBV18 - - CASSSQGSNQPQHF TGTGCCAGCTCATCGCAGGGTAGCAATCAGCCCCAGCATTTT
TRBJ2-7 TRBV3-1/TRBV3-2 - - CASSQDGGGYEQYF TGTGCCAGCAGCCAAGATGGGGGCGGGTACGAGCAGTACTTC
TRBJ2-1 TRBV29-1 - - CSAATEYNEQFF TGCAGCGCCGCGACAGAGTACAATGAGCAGTTCTTC
TRBJ2-4 TRBV12-3/TRBV12-4 - - CASSLRVGNIQYF TGTGCCAGCAGTTTGAGGGTCGGGAACATTCAGTACTTC
TRBJ2-2 TRBV19 - - CASSQTGTNTGELFF TGTGCCAGTAGCCAAACCGGGACGAACACCGGGGAGCTGTTTTTT
TRBJ2-1 TRBV19 - - CASTYRARASHEQFF TGTGCCAGTACCTACCGAGCAAGGGCTAGCCATGAGCAGTTCTTC
TRBJ2-4 TRBV28 - - CASSLRTVGQGIQYF TGTGCCAGCAGTTTACGGACGGTGGGGCAAGGCATTCAGTACTTC
TRBJ2-2 TRBV7-7 - few CASSLRALSNTGELFF TGTGCTAGCAGCTTGAGGGCCCTCTCGAACACCGGGGAGCTGTTTTTT
TRBJ2-7 TRBV10-3 TRBD2 - CAISPGLAAQNAYEQYF TGTGCCATCAGTCCGGGACTAGCAGCCCAGAACGCCTACGAGCAGTACTTC
TRBJ1-1 TRBV3-1/TRBV3-2 TRBD1 once CASSLGPGTGGQGDTEAFF TGTGCCAGCAGCCTCGGACCCGGGACCGGGGGACAGGGGGACACTGAAGCTTTCTTT
TRBJ2-7 TRBV7-6 TRBD2 - CASSFRTSGSYEQYF TGTGCCAGCAGCTTCCGTACTAGCGGTTCCTACGAGCAGTACTTC
TRBJ2-3 TRBV4-1 TRBD2 - CASSQDMTSGGVTQYF TGCGCCAGCAGCCAAGATATGACTAGCGGGGGGGTTACGCAGTATTTT
TRBJ2-5 TRBV13 - - CASSFQDTETQYF TGTGCCAGCAGCTTTCAAGACACGGAGACCCAGTACTTC
TRBJ2-2 TRBV3-1/TRBV3-2 TRBD2 - CASSLPGLAGGYPGELFF TGTGCCAGCAGCCTCCCGGGACTAGCGGGGGGGTACCCCGGGGAGCTGTTTTTT
TRBJ2-1 TRBV27 TRBD1 - CASSSRTGVYNEQFF TGTGCCAGCAGTTCCCGGACAGGGGTTTACAATGAGCAGTTCTTC
TRBJ1-1 TRBV6-5 - - CASSYSSYGEAFF TGTGCCAGCAGTTACTCGTCATACGGTGAAGCTTTCTTT
TRBJ2-3 TRBV10-3 TRBD2 - CAISELAEISTDTQYF TGTGCCATCAGTGAACTAGCGGAGATTAGCACAGATACGCAGTATTTT
TRBJ2-3 TRBV7-2 TRBD2 - CASSSRAGLAGGGDTQYF TGTGCCAGCAGCTCCCGGGCGGGACTAGCGGGAGGAGGTGATACGCAGTATTTT
TRBJ1-2 TRBV30 TRBD1 - CAWSARSGGSYGYTF TGTGCCTGGAGTGCCCGCTCAGGGGGCAGCTATGGCTACACCTTC
TRBJ2-7 TRBV18 TRBD1 - CASSQDRGPYEQYF TGTGCCAGCTCCCAGGACAGGGGGCCCTACGAGCAGTACTTC
TRBJ2-1 TRBV6-2/TRBV6-3 - - CASSPGLTYNEQFF TGTGCCAGCAGTCCGGGATTAACCTACAATGAGCAGTTCTTC
TRBJ2-7 TRBV6-2/TRBV6-3 TRBD2 - CASSYPGGYEQYF TGTGCCAGCAGTTACCCGGGAGGCTACGAGCAGTACTTC
TRBJ2-2 TRBV11-2 TRBD2 - CASSLGGRDTGELFF TGTGCCAGCAGCTTAGGCGGGAGAGACACCGGGGAGCTGTTTTTT
TRBJ2-3 TRBV11-3 TRBD2 - CASSTRLAETSTDTQYF TGTGCCAGCAGCACCCGACTAGCGGAGACTAGCACAGATACGCAGTATTTT
TRBJ1-3 TRBV7-2 - - CASSLDGGLTRNTIYF TGTGCCAGCAGCTTAGACGGGGGACTCACCCGAAACACCATATATTTT
TRBJ2-7 TRBV28 TRBD1 - CASSPGQTSYEQYF TGTGCCAGCAGTCCGGGACAGACCTCCTACGAGCAGTACTTC
TRBJ2-5 TRBV5-8 - - CASSLAGVKHQETQYF TGTGCCAGCAGCTTGGCAGGGGTCAAGCACCAAGAGACCCAGTACTTC
TRBJ1-1 TRBV6-2/TRBV6-3 TRBD1 - CASSYSGRGPGYTEAFF TGTGCCAGCAGTTACTCCGGCAGGGGGCCGGGTTACACTGAAGCTTTCTTT
TRBJ1-5 TRBV10-2 - - CASSDPVGGQPQHF TGCGCCAGCAGTGACCCAGTTGGAGGTCAGCCCCAGCATTTT
TRBJ1-1 TRBV5-1 - - CASSSSSQGGEAFF TGCGCCAGCAGCTCCTCCTCCCAGGGAGGTGAAGCTTTCTTT
TRBJ2-2 TRBV25-1 - - CATRPGGGYTGELFF TGTGCCACACGACCGGGGGGCGGATACACCGGGGAGCTGTTTTTT
TRBJ2-3 TRBV7-3 TRBD2 - CASSLDPRPGLAGATDTQYF TGTGCCAGCAGCTTAGACCCCCGCCCGGGACTAGCGGGAGCCACAGATACGCAGTATTTT
TRBJ1-2 TRBV7-9 TRBD1 - CASSLVAVGRGHGYTF TGTGCCAGCAGCTTAGTCGCGGTGGGCAGGGGGCATGGCTACACCTTC
TRBJ1-5 TRBV7-2 TRBD1 - CASSSVGRGQGQPQHF TGTGCCAGCAGCTCCGTGGGCAGGGGGCAAGGTCAGCCCCAGCATTTT
TRBJ2-3 TRBV11-3 - - CASSPDAGLSTDTQYF TGTGCCAGCAGCCCAGATGCTGGGCTTAGCACAGATACGCAGTATTTT
TRBJ1-5 TRBV2 - - CASSVRGNQPQHF TGTGCCAGCAGTGTTAGAGGCAATCAGCCCCAGCATTTT
TRBJ1-2 TRBV7-2 TRBD1 - CASSPSPDRVYGYTF TGTGCCAGCAGCCCTAGCCCGGACAGGGTCTATGGCTACACCTTC
TRBJ2-7 TRBV2 TRBD1 medium-sized CASWSGQGILYEQYF TGTGCCAGCTGGTCTGGACAGGGTATTTTATACGAGCAGTACTTC
TRBJ1-2 TRBV11-2 TRBD1 once CASSSYRGQNYGYTF TGTGCCAGCAGCTCTTACAGGGGGCAGAACTATGGCTACACCTTC
TRBJ2-3 TRBV10-2 - - CASLLDTQYF TGCGCCAGCCTCCTAGATACGCAGTATTTT
TRBJ1-1 TRBV25-1 - - CASSGYTGRETEAFF TGTGCCAGCAGTGGTTATACAGGGAGAGAAACTGAAGCTTTCTTT